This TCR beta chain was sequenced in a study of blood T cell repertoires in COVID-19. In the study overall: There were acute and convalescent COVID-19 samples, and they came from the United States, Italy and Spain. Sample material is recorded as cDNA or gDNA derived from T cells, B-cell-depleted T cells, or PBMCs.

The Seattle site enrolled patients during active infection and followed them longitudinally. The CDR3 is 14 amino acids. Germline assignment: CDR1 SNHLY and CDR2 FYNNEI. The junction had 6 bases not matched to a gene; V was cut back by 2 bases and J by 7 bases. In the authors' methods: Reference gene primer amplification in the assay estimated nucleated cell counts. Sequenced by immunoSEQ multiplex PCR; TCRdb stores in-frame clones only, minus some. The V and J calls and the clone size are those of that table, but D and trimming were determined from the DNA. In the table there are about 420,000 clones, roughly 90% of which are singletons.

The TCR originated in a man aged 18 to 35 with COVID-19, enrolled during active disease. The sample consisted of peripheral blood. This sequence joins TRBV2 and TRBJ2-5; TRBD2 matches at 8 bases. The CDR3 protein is CASSEHAGGVTQYF. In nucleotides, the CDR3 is TGTGCCAGCAGTGAACACGCGGGAGGCGTGACCCAGTACTTC.